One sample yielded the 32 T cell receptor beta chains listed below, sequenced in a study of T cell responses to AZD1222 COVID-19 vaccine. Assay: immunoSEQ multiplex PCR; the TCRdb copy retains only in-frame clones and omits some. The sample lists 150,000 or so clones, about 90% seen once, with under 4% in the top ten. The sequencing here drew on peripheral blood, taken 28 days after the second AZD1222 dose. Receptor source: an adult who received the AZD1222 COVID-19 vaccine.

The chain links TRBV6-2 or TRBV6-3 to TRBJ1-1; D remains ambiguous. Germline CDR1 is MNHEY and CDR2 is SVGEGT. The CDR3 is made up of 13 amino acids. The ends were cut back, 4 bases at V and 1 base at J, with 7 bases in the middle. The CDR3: CASSLTENTEAFF. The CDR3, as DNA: TGTGCCAGCAGTTTAACAGAGAACACTGAAGCTTTCTTT.

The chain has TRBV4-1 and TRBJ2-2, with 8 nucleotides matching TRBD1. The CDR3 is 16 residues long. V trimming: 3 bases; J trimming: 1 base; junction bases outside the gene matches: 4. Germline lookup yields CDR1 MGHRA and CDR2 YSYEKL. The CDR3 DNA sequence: TGCGCCAGCAGCCAGCGTGGGACAGGGAACACCGGGGAGCTGTTTTTT. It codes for CASSQRGTGNTGELFF.

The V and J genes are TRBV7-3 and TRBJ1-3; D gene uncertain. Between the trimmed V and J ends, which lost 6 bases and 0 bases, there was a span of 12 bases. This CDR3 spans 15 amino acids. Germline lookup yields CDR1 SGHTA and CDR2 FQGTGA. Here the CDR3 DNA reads TGTGCCAGCAGTGTGTCCGCGAGCTCTGGAAACACCATATATTTT. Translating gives CASSVSASSGNTIYF.

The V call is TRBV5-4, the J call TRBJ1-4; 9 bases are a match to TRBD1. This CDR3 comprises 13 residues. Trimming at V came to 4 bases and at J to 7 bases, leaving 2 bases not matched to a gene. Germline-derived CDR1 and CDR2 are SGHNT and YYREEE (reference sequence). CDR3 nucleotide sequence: TGTGCCAGCAGCAAACAGGGGGCTGAAAAACTGTTTTTT. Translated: CASSKQGAEKLFF.

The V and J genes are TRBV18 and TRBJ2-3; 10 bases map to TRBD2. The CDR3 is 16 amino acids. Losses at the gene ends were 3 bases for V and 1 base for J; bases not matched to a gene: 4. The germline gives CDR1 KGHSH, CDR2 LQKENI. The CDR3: CASSPERGGRTDTQYF. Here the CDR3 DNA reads TGTGCCAGCTCACCGGAGCGGGGGGGCCGCACAGATACGCAGTATTTT.

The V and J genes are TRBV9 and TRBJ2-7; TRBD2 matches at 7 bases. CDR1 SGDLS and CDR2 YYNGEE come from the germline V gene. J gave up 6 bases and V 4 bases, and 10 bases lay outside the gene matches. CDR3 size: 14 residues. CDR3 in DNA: TGTGCCAGCAGCCCAACTAGCGCCCCCAGCGAGCAGTACTTC. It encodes CASSPTSAPSEQYF. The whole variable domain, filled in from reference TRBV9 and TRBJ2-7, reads DSGVTQTPKHLITATGQRVTLRCSPRSGDLSVYWYQQSLDQGLQFLIQYYNGEERAKGNILERFSAQQFPDLHSELNLSSLELGDSALYFCASSPTSAPSEQYFGPGTRLTVT.

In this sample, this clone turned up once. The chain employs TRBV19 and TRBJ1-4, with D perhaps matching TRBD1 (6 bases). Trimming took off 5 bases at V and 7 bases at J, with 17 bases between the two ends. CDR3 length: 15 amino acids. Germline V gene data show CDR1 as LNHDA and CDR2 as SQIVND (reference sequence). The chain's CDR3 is CASSSTGFASEKLFF. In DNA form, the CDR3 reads TGTGCCAGTAGTTCAACAGGGTTTGCGAGTGAAAAACTGTTTTTT.

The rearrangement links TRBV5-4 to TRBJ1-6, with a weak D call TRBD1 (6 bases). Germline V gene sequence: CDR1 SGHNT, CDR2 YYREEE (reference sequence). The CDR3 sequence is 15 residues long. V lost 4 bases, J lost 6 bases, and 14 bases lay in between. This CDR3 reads CASSLGGAGNSPLHF. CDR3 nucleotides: TGTGCCAGCAGCCTAGGGGGGGCGGGTAATTCACCCCTCCACTTT.

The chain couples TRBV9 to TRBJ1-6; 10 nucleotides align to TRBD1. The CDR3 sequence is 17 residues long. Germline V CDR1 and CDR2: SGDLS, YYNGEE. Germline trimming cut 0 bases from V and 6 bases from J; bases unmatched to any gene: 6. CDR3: CASSVGRQGAPNSPLHF. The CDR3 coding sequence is TGTGCCAGCAGCGTAGGCCGACAGGGGGCCCCTAATTCACCCCTCCACTTT.

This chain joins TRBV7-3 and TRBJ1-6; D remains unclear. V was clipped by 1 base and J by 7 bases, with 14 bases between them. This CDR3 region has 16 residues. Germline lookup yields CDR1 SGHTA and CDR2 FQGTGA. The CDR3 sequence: CASSLRPGMKNSPLHF. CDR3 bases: TGTGCCAGCAGCTTAAGACCTGGGATGAAGAATTCACCCCTCCACTTT.

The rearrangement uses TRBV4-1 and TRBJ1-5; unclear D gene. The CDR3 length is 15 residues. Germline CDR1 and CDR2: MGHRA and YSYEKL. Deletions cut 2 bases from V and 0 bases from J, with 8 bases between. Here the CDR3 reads CASSQQVLSNQPQHF. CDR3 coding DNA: TGCGCCAGCAGCCAACAAGTGCTTAGCAATCAGCCCCAGCATTTT.

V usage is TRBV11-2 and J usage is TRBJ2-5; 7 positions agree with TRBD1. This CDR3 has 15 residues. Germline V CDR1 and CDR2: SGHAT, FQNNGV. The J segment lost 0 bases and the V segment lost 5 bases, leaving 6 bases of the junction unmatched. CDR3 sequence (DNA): TGTGCCAGCAGCCGCTGGGACAGATACCAAGAGACCCAGTACTTC. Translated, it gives CASSRWDRYQETQYF.

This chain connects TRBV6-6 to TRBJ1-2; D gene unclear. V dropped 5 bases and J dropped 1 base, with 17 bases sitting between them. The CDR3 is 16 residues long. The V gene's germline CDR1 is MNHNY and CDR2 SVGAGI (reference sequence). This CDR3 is CASSPGPQALNYGYTF. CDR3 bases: TGTGCCAGCAGTCCCGGTCCGCAGGCCCTTAACTATGGCTACACCTTC.

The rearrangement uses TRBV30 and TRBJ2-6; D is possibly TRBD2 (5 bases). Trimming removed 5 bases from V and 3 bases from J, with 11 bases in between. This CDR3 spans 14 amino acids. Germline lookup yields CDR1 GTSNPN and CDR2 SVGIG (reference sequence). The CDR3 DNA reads TGTGCCTGGGCCCGGGGTGGTGGGGCCAACGTCCTGACTTTC. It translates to CAWARGGGANVLTF.

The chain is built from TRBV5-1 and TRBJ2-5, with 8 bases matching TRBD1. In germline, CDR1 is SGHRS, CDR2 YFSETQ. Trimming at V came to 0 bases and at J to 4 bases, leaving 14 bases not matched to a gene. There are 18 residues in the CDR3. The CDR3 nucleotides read TGCGCCAGCAGCTTGGGCCTGGGACAGGCAAATGGGGGAGAGACCCAGTACTTC. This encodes CASSLGLGQANGGETQYF.

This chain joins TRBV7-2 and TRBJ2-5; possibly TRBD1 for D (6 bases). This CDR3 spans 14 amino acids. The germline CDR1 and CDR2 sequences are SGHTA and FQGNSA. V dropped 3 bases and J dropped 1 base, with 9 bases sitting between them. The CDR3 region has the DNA TGTGCCAGCAGCTTCGGACAGAGCCAAGAGACCCAGTACTTC. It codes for CASSFGQSQETQYF.

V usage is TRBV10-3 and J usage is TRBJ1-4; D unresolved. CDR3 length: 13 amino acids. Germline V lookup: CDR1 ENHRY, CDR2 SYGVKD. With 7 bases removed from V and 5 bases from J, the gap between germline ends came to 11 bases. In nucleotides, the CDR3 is TGTGCCATCACTGAAAACCTGAATGAAAAACTGTTTTTT. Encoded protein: CAITENLNEKLFF.

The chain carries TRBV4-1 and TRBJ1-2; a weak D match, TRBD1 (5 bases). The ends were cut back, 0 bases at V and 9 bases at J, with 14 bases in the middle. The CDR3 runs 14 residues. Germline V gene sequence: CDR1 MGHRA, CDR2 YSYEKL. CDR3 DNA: TGCGCCAGCAGCCAAGACGCTCGGGGGGTGAGCTACACCTTC. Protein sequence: CASSQDARGVSYTF.

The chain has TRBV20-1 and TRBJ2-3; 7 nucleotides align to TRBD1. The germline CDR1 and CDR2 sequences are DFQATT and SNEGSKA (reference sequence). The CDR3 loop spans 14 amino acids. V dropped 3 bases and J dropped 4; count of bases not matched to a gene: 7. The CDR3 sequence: CSASDRGGSDTQYF. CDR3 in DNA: TGCAGTGCTAGTGATAGAGGGGGCTCAGATACGCAGTATTTT.

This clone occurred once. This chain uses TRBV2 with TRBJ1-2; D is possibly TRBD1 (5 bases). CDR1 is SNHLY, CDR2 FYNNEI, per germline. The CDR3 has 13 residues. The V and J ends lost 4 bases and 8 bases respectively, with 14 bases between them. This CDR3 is CASSVRQGNGYTF. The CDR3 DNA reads TGTGCCAGCAGTGTCAGGCAGGGAAACGGCTACACCTTC. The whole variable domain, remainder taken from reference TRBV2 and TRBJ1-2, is EPEVTQTPSHQVTQMGQEVILRCVPISNHLYFYWYRQILGQKVEFLVSFYNNEISEKSEIFDDQFSVERPDGSNFTLKIRSTKLEDSAMYFCASSVRQGNGYTFGSGTRLTVV.

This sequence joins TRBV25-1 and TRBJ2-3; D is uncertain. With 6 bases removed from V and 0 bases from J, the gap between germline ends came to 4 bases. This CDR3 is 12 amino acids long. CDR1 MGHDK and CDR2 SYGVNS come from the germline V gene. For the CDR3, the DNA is TGTGCCAGCAGAGAAAGCACAGATACGCAGTATTTT. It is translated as CASRESTDTQYF.

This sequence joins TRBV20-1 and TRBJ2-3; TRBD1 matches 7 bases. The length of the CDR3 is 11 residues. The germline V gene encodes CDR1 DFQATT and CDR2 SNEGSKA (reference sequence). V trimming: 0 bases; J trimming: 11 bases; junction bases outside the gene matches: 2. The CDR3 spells CSARDQGEQYF. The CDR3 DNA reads TGCAGTGCTAGAGATCAGGGGGAGCAGTATTTT.

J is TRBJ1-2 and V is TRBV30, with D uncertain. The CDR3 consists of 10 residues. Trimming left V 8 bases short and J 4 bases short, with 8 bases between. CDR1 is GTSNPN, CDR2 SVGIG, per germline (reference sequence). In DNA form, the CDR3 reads TGTGCCGCCACCCCCTATGGCTACACCTTC. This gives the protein CAATPYGYTF. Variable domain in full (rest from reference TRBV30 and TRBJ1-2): SQTIHQWPATLVQPVGSPLSLECTVEGTSNPNLYWYRQAAGRGLQLLFYSVGIGQISSEVPQNLSASRPQDRQFILSSKKLLLSDSGFYLCAATPYGYTFGSGTRLTVV.

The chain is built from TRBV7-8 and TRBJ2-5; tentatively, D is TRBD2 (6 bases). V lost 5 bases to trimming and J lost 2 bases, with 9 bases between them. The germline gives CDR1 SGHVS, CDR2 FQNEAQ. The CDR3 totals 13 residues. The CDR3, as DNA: TGTGCCAGCAGCCCGGGACTTCAAGAGACCCAGTACTTC. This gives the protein CASSPGLQETQYF.

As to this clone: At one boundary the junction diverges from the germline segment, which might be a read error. The CDR3 nucleotides read TGTGCTAGCAGCGCGACAGGGGGACTCCCAGAGACCCAGTACTTC. Translating it yields CASSATGGLPETQYF. V is TRBV7-7 and J is TRBJ2-5, with 9 bases matching TRBD1. The length of the CDR3 is 15 residues. Looked up from germline, CDR1 is SSHAT and CDR2 is FNYEAQ (reference sequence).

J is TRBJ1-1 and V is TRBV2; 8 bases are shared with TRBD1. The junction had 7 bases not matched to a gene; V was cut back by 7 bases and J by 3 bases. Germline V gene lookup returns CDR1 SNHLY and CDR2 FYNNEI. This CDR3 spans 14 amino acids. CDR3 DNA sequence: TGTGCCAGCACCTGGACAGGGCGGGACACTGAAGCTTTCTTT. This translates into CASTWTGRDTEAFF.

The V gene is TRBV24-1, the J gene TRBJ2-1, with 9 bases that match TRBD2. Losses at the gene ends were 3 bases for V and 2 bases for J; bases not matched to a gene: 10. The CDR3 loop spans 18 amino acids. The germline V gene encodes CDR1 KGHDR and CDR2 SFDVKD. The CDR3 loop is CATSDPGASGTTYNEQFF. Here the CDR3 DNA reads TGTGCCACCAGTGATCCCGGGGCTAGCGGGACTACCTACAATGAGCAGTTCTTC.

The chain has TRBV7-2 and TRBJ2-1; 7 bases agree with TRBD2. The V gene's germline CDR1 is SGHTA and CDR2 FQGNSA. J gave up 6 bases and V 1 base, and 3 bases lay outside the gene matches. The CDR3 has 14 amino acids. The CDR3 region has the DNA TGTGCCAGCAGCTTAGTGGGGGGGGTCAATGAGCAGTTCTTC. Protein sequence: CASSLVGGVNEQFF.

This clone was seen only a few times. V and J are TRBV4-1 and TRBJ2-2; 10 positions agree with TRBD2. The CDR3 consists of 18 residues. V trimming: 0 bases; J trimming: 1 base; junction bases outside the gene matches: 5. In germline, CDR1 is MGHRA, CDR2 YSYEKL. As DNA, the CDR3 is TGCGCCAGCAGCCAAGATACTAGCGGGGCGAAGAACACCGGGGAGCTGTTTTTT. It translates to CASSQDTSGAKNTGELFF.

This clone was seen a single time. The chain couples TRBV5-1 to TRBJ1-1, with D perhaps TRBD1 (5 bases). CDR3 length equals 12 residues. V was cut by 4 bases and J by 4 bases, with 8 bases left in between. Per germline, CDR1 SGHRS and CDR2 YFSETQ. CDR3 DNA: TGCGCCAGCAGCAACCAGGGCACTGAAGCTTTCTTT. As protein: CASSNQGTEAFF.

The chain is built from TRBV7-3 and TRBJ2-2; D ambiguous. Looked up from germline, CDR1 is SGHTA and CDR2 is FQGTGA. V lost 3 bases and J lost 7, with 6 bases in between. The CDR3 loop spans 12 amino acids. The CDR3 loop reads CASSFRSGELFF. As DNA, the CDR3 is TGTGCCAGCAGCTTCCGGAGCGGGGAGCTGTTTTTT.

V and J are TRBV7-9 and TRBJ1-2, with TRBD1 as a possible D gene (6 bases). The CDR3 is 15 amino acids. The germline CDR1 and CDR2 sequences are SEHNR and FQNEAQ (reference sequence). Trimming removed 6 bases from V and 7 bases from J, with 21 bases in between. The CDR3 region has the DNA TGTGCCAGCAGACGATTCGGGGGGCGGTTTGGTGGCTACACCTTC. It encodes CASRRFGGRFGGYTF.